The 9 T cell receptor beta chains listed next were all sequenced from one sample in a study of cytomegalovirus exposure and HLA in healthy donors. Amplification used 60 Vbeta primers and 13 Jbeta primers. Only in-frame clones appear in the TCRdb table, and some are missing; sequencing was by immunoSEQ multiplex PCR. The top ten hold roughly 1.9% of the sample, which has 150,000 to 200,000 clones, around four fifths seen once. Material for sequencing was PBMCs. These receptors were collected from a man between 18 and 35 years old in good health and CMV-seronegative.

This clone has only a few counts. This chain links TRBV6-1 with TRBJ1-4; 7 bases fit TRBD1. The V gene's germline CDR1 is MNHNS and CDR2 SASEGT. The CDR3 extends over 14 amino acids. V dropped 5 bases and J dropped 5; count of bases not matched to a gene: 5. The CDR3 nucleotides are TGTGCCAGCAGTTGGGACAGCTGGAATGAAAAACTGTTTTTT. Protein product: CASSWDSWNEKLFF.

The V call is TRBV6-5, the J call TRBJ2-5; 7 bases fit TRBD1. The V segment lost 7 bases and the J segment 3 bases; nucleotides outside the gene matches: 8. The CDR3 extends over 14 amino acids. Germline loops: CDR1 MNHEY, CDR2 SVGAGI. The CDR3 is CASTKSGTEETQYF. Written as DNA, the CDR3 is TGTGCCAGCACCAAAAGTGGGACAGAAGAGACCCAGTACTTC.

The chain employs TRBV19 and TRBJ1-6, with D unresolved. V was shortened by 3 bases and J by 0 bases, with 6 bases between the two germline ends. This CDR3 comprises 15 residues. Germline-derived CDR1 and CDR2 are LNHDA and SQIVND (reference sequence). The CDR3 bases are TGTGCCAGTAGTATTGAGAGCTCCTATAATTCACCCCTCCACTTT. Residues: CASSIESSYNSPLHF. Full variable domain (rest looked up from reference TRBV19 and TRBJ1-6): DGGITQSPKYLFRKEGQNVTLSCEQNLNHDAMYWYRQDPGQGLRLIYYSQIVNDFQKGDIAEGYSVSREKKESFPLTVTSAQKNPTAFYLCASSIESSYNSPLHFGNGTRLTVT.

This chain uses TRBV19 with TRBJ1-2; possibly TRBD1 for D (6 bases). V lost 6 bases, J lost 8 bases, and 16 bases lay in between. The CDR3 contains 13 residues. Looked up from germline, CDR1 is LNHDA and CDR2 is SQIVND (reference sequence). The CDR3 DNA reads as TGTGCCAGTAGGGCGGACAGAATAGAAGGCTACACCTTC. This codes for CASRADRIEGYTF.

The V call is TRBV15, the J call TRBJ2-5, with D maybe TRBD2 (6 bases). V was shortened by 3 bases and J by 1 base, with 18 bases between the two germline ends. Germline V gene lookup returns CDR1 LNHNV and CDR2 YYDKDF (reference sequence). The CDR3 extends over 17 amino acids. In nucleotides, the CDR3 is TGTGCCACCAGCAGGCCCTTGACTGGCGGGGCCCAAGAGACCCAGTACTTC. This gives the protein CATSRPLTGGAQETQYF.

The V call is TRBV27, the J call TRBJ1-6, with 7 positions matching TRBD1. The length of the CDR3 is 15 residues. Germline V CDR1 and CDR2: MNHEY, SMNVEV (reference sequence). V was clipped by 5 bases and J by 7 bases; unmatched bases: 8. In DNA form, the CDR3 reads TGTGCCAGCAGTAGGGGGCGCGTTCTCAATTCACCCCTCCACTTT. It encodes CASSRGRVLNSPLHF.

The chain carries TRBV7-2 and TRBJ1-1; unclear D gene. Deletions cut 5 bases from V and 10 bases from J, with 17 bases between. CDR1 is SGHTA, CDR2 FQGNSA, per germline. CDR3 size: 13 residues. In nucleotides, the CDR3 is TGTGCCAGCAGCCCCCTCTTTCCGCCCAGAGCTTTCTTT. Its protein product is CASSPLFPPRAFF.

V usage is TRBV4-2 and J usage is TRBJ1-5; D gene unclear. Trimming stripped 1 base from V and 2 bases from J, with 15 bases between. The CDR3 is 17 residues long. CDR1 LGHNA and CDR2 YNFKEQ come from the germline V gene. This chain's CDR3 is CASSQGSWSNGNQPQHF. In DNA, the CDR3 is TGTGCCAGCAGCCAAGGGTCGTGGTCTAATGGCAATCAGCCCCAGCATTTT.

In DNA, the CDR3 is TGTGCCAGCAGTAGGGGGGGAGGGGAGCCCTACGAGCAGTACTTC. This translates into CASSRGGGEPYEQYF. V gene TRBV28 combines with J gene TRBJ2-7; possibly TRBD2 for D (7 bases). This CDR3 is 15 amino acids long. V lost 5 bases to trimming and J lost 2 bases, with 16 bases between them. From germline, CDR1 is MDHEN and CDR2 SYDVKM.